Sequencing of this TCR beta chain was carried out in a study of early T cells in non-severe SARS-CoV-2 infection. At the level of the study: The chains were unpaired, and the sequenced material was bulk RNA from unsorted whole blood.

Per the germline V gene, CDR1 is LNHNV and CDR2 is YYDKDF (reference sequence). The CDR3 runs 15 residues. The ends were cut back, 7 bases at V and 9 bases at J, with 24 bases in the middle. MiXCR, applied by TCRdb to the 5' RACE reads, yields one record per CDR3 protein. This sample has 75,000 to 80,000 distinct CDR3 sequences, with roughly 15% found just once. This clonotype was counted between two and nine times. The sample was whole blood. This chain joins TRBV15 and TRBJ1-1, with D perhaps matching TRBD1 (5 bases). The TCR originated in an adult who was a healthcare worker with PCR-confirmed SARS-CoV-2 infection or an uninfected control (not recorded which). CDR3 DNA sequence: TGTGCCACCACACCTACCTTACGGGACCAAACCCAAGCTTTCTTT. Translation gives CATTPTLRDQTQAFF.